The entry below gives a single T cell receptor (beta chain) sequence along with its context. Antigen: not known. The data were taken from a study of long-term antiretroviral therapy in people with HIV. Overall study context: Collection dates of the earliest samples fall about a decade before the 2015 immediate-ART recommendation. Study-wide results and caveats: Before ART, certain clones expanded, and these dominated the repertoire at all time points.

People in the study who had HIV all got their treatment in the United States. The assay, immunoSEQ v3.0, was run at survey level. The data were produced by immunoSEQ multiplex PCR, yet TCRdb's version contains in-frame clones alone and is incomplete. The sample shows about 25,000 clones, about 86% of them seen only once. The sequencing here drew on unsorted PBMCs, taken 1.2 years after starting antiretroviral therapy. The origin of this receptor is a man aged 50 or older with HIV.

The CDR3 DNA reads TGTGCCAGTAGAGACGGGAGCTCCTACGAGCAGTACTTC. Translation: CASRDGSSYEQYF. The rearrangement joins TRBV19 to TRBJ2-7; a possible D gene is TRBD2 (6 bases). Trimming stripped 6 bases from V and 0 bases from J, with 9 bases between. CDR3 length equals 13 residues. Germline CDR1 LNHDA, CDR2 SQIVND (reference sequence).